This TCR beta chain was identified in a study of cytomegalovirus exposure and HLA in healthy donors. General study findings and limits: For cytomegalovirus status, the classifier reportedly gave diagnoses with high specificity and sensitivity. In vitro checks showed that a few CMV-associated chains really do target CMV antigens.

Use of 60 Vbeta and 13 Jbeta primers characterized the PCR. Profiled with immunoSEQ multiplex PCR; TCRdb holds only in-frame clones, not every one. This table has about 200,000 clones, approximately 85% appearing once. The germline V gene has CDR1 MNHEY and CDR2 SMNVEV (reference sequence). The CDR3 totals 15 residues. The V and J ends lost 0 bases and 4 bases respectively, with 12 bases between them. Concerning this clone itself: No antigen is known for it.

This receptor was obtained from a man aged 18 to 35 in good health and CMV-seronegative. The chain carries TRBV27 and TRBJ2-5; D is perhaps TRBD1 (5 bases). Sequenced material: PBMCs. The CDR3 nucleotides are TGTGCCAGCAGTTTATCGACAGTTGCGAGAGAGACCCAGTACTTC. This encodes CASSLSTVARETQYF.